The following is a T cell receptor (beta chain) sequence with its context. What it binds is not known. These data originate in a study of cytotoxic CD8 clonotypes in ibrutinib-treated CLL. Study-wide background: Following treatment for a median around 11 months, range 6 to 36, response samples were then taken.

There are 13 residues in the CDR3. Per the germline V gene, CDR1 is MNHEY and CDR2 is SVGAGI. V was pared by 6 bases and J by 4 bases, with 10 bases between. The protocol was immunoSEQ multiplex PCR, while the TCRdb copy is restricted to in-frame clones and leaves out a portion. The top ten clones hold 5% to 6.5% of a sample with fewer than 400,000 clones, about 64% of them seen once. Study results and caveats: Under treatment, the uncommon public clonotypes either contracted or remained stable. Sustained-remission patients were sampled at different times than progressing patients were.

This chain uses TRBV6-5 with TRBJ2-1; tentative D call: TRBD1 (6 bases). The clonotype originates from a human donor with chronic lymphocytic leukemia. The sample here was PBMCs, taken after 36 months of ibrutinib treatment. The CDR3 nucleotides read TGTGCCAGCAGACATGGACAGTACAATGAGCAGTTCTTC. It encodes CASRHGQYNEQFF.